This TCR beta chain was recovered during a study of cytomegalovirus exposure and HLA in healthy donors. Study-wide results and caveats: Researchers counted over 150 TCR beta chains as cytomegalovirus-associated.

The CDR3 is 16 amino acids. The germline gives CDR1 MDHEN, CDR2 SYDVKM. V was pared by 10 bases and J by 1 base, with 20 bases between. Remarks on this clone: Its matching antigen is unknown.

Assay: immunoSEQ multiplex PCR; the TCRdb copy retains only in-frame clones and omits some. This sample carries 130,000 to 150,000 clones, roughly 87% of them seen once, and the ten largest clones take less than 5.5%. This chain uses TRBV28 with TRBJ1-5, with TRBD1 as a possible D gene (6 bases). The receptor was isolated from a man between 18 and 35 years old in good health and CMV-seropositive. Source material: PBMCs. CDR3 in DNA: TGTGCCACCCTACAGCAGGGGCGCCGGAGCAATCAGCCCCAGCATTTT. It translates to CATLQQGRRSNQPQHF.